Listed below are T cell receptor beta chains from one sample, sequenced in a study of shared clonotypes between healthy human individuals. Repertoires were generated with immunoSEQ multiplex PCR, while TCRdb's copy carries only in-frame clones and drops some. This table holds some 2.3 million clones, approximately 93% found once. The sample consisted of naive CD4+ T cells from PBMCs. Receptor source: a man aged 18 to 29 in good health. Some clones in this sample may be carry-over from other donors' samples. The CDR3 runs from the conserved cysteine through the conserved F or W. The order of the fields is J gene, clone size, D gene, V gene, CDR3 protein, CDR3 DNA. D genes are given only for firm matches. The size field is filled for only some rows; it gives once, few, many or a size class.

j_gene: TRBJ1-2
abundance: -
d_gene: -
v_gene: TRBV6-1
CDR3aa: CASRATGTAGYTF
CDR3nt: TGTGCCAGCAGAGCCACAGGGACCGCTGGCTACACCTTC

j_gene: TRBJ2-2
abundance: -
d_gene: TRBD2
v_gene: TRBV11-2
CDR3aa: CASSSYAHSGSGELFF
CDR3nt: TGTGCCAGCAGCTCTTACGCCCATAGCGGGTCCGGGGAGCTGTTTTTT

j_gene: TRBJ2-7
abundance: -
d_gene: TRBD2
v_gene: TRBV6-1
CDR3aa: CASNRLAGTYEQYF
CDR3nt: TGTGCCAGCAACCGACTAGCGGGAACCTACGAGCAGTACTTC

j_gene: TRBJ2-7
abundance: -
d_gene: -
v_gene: TRBV18
CDR3aa: CASSPGYEQYF
CDR3nt: TGTGCCAGCTCACCAGGCTACGAGCAGTACTTC

j_gene: TRBJ2-7
abundance: -
d_gene: -
v_gene: TRBV9
CDR3aa: CASSVGGLGDEQYF
CDR3nt: TGTGCCAGCAGCGTAGGGGGGCTAGGGGACGAGCAGTACTTC

j_gene: TRBJ2-7
abundance: -
d_gene: TRBD1
v_gene: TRBV19
CDR3aa: CASSIQGQGLEQYF
CDR3nt: TGTGCCAGTAGTATTCAGGGACAGGGCCTCGAGCAGTACTTC

j_gene: TRBJ2-3
abundance: -
d_gene: TRBD2
v_gene: TRBV7-9
CDR3aa: CASSNSQGLAGSTDTQYF
CDR3nt: TGTGCCAGCAGCAACTCCCAGGGACTAGCGGGAAGCACAGATACGCAGTATTTT

j_gene: TRBJ1-2
abundance: -
d_gene: -
v_gene: TRBV13
CDR3aa: CASSYRDPGDYGYTF
CDR3nt: TGTGCCAGCAGCTACCGGGACCCCGGGGACTATGGCTACACCTTC

j_gene: TRBJ1-1
abundance: -
d_gene: -
v_gene: TRBV7-8
CDR3aa: CASSSLGGWIMNTEAFF
CDR3nt: TGTGCCAGCAGCTCCCTGGGTGGGTGGATAATGAACACTGAAGCTTTCTTT

j_gene: TRBJ2-7
abundance: -
d_gene: -
v_gene: TRBV9
CDR3aa: CASSAWTGTTTCEQYF
CDR3nt: TGTGCCAGCAGCGCATGGACCGGGACCACTACGTGCGAGCAGTACTTC

j_gene: TRBJ1-4
abundance: once
d_gene: TRBD1
v_gene: TRBV28
CDR3aa: CASSLKGAGNEKLFF
CDR3nt: TGTGCCAGCAGTCTGAAGGGGGCAGGAAATGAAAAACTGTTTTTT

j_gene: TRBJ2-7
abundance: few
d_gene: TRBD1
v_gene: TRBV29-1
CDR3aa: CSVEEGTGPHEQYF
CDR3nt: TGCAGCGTTGAAGAGGGGACAGGCCCCCACGAGCAGTACTTC

j_gene: TRBJ2-7
abundance: -
d_gene: TRBD2
v_gene: TRBV4-2
CDR3aa: CASSQDRWTSGTEQYF
CDR3nt: TGTGCCAGCAGCCAAGATCGCTGGACTAGCGGGACCGAGCAGTACTTC

j_gene: TRBJ2-7
abundance: -
d_gene: TRBD2
v_gene: TRBV5-1
CDR3aa: CASSSGLTDSEQYF
CDR3nt: TGCGCCAGCAGCTCGGGACTAACCGATTCTGAGCAGTACTTC

j_gene: TRBJ2-1
abundance: -
d_gene: -
v_gene: TRBV4-2
CDR3aa: CASRSDGHEQFF
CDR3nt: TGTGCCAGCAGATCAGACGGTCATGAGCAGTTCTTC

j_gene: TRBJ2-5
abundance: once
d_gene: -
v_gene: TRBV14
CDR3aa: CASSQGSYGGETQYF
CDR3nt: TGTGCCAGCAGCCAAGGTTCATACGGGGGAGAGACCCAGTACTTC

j_gene: TRBJ1-2
abundance: -
d_gene: TRBD1
v_gene: TRBV9
CDR3aa: CASSVGTGANYGYTF
CDR3nt: TGTGCCAGCAGCGTAGGGACAGGCGCTAACTATGGCTACACCTTC

j_gene: TRBJ2-1
abundance: -
d_gene: TRBD2
v_gene: TRBV6-5
CDR3aa: CASSWSGVDNEQFF
CDR3nt: TGTGCCAGCAGTTGGAGCGGGGTAGACAATGAGCAGTTCTTC

j_gene: TRBJ2-1
abundance: -
d_gene: -
v_gene: TRBV5-4
CDR3aa: CASSFDGLVQFF
CDR3nt: TGTGCCAGCAGCTTTGACGGCCTGGTGCAGTTCTTC

j_gene: TRBJ1-5
abundance: -
d_gene: TRBD1
v_gene: TRBV7-9
CDR3aa: CASSLGFGTGAGEPQHF
CDR3nt: TGTGCCAGCAGCTTAGGCTTCGGGACAGGGGCAGGGGAGCCCCAGCATTTT

j_gene: TRBJ1-2
abundance: -
d_gene: -
v_gene: TRBV6-5
CDR3aa: CASSPRTGRGDGYTF
CDR3nt: TGTGCCAGCAGCCCGAGGACTGGACGGGGCGATGGCTACACCTTC

j_gene: TRBJ2-7
abundance: -
d_gene: TRBD1
v_gene: TRBV11-2
CDR3aa: CASSWTGGISYEQYF
CDR3nt: TGTGCCAGCAGCTGGACAGGGGGCATATCCTACGAGCAGTACTTC

j_gene: TRBJ1-2
abundance: -
d_gene: -
v_gene: TRBV14
CDR3aa: CASSQVTAYGYTF
CDR3nt: TGTGCCAGCAGCCAAGTAACAGCCTATGGCTACACCTTC

j_gene: TRBJ1-5
abundance: -
d_gene: -
v_gene: TRBV28
CDR3aa: CASSRLDRNNQPQHF
CDR3nt: TGTGCCAGCAGTCGCCTTGACAGGAACAATCAGCCCCAGCATTTT

j_gene: TRBJ1-5
abundance: few
d_gene: -
v_gene: TRBV5-8
CDR3aa: CASSLQKDQPQHF
CDR3nt: TGTGCCAGCAGCTTGCAGAAGGATCAGCCCCAGCATTTT

j_gene: TRBJ2-7
abundance: once
d_gene: -
v_gene: TRBV9
CDR3aa: CASSTLGPGVEQYF
CDR3nt: TGTGCCAGCAGCACCCTGGGCCCAGGGGTCGAGCAGTACTTC

j_gene: TRBJ1-1
abundance: few
d_gene: -
v_gene: TRBV10-3
CDR3aa: CAIRSGVENTEAFF
CDR3nt: TGTGCCATCAGGTCAGGCGTCGAGAACACTGAAGCTTTCTTT

j_gene: TRBJ1-5
abundance: few
d_gene: -
v_gene: TRBV28
CDR3aa: CASTGTLNQPQHF
CDR3nt: TGTGCCAGCACGGGGACCCTAAATCAGCCCCAGCATTTT

j_gene: TRBJ2-1
abundance: once
d_gene: -
v_gene: TRBV28
CDR3aa: CASSLPPQSSYNEQFF
CDR3nt: TGTGCCAGCAGTCTCCCCCCCCAAAGCTCCTACAATGAGCAGTTCTTC

j_gene: TRBJ2-1
abundance: once
d_gene: -
v_gene: TRBV10-1
CDR3aa: CASSAPGADVTMRGFF
CDR3nt: TGCGCCAGCAGTGCCCCCGGGGCAGACGTTACAATGAGGGGGTTCTTC

j_gene: TRBJ1-1
abundance: -
d_gene: TRBD1
v_gene: TRBV11-2
CDR3aa: CASRPPGRGGNTEAFF
CDR3nt: TGTGCCAGCAGACCGCCGGGCAGGGGGGGGAACACTGAAGCTTTCTTT

j_gene: TRBJ1-5
abundance: few
d_gene: -
v_gene: TRBV2
CDR3aa: CASRADSNQPQHF
CDR3nt: TGTGCCAGCAGGGCGGATAGCAATCAGCCCCAGCATTTT

j_gene: TRBJ2-3
abundance: -
d_gene: -
v_gene: TRBV5-1
CDR3aa: CASSFDTTDTQYF
CDR3nt: TGCGCCAGCAGCTTTGACACCACAGATACGCAGTATTTT

j_gene: TRBJ2-1
abundance: -
d_gene: TRBD2
v_gene: TRBV12-5
CDR3aa: CASGIDYGLAGGLSSYNEQFF
CDR3nt: TGTGCTAGTGGTATCGACTACGGGCTAGCGGGAGGACTCAGCTCCTACAATGAGCAGTTCTTC

j_gene: TRBJ2-7
abundance: -
d_gene: -
v_gene: TRBV9
CDR3aa: CASSVDRYSYEQYF
CDR3nt: TGTGCCAGCAGCGTTGACAGGTACTCCTACGAGCAGTACTTC

j_gene: TRBJ2-1
abundance: -
d_gene: TRBD2
v_gene: TRBV7-9
CDR3aa: CASSLSALAGGTSYNEQFF
CDR3nt: TGTGCCAGCAGCTTAAGTGCACTAGCGGGAGGCACCTCCTACAATGAGCAGTTCTTC

j_gene: TRBJ2-3
abundance: -
d_gene: TRBD2
v_gene: TRBV18
CDR3aa: CASSPLSSGASTDTQYF
CDR3nt: TGTGCCAGCTCACCACTCTCTAGCGGGGCTAGCACAGATACGCAGTATTTT

j_gene: TRBJ1-1
abundance: once
d_gene: -
v_gene: TRBV5-4
CDR3aa: CASSLWSGDPNTEAFF
CDR3nt: TGTGCCAGCAGCTTGTGGTCCGGGGACCCCAACACTGAAGCTTTCTTT